Presented here are 21 T cell receptor beta chains from one specimen sequenced in a study of T-cell memory formation after mild COVID-19 (dated by TCRdb to the early 2020s). The library came from 5' RACE. TCRdb shows the sequencer as Illumina NovaSeq 6000. Through fastp at Q25 and MiXCR, TCRdb rebuilt clones from the public reads, retaining in-frame beta chains. Rows merge per CDR3 protein into single entries with the most common DNA and genes. This sample gives fewer than 450,000 distinct CDR3 sequences in total; roughly 20% of them show up just once. The ten largest clones take up around 13% of the sample. The sequencing sample was made of PBMCs or a T cell subset sorted from them (not recorded which). The receptors here all came from an adult woman who had mild COVID-19 (a few samples of this study predate the infection). The sample titles of this study are shuffled in the database, so cell type and time point are left out; the donor was told from shared clones.

The rearrangement links TRBV7-6 to TRBJ1-6; TRBD1 matches 7 bases. The V gene end was trimmed by 0 bases and the J gene end by 7 bases; junction bases not matched to a gene: 3. The CDR3 spans 15 residues. Germline-derived CDR1 and CDR2 are SGHVS and FNYEAQ. Written as DNA, the CDR3 is TGTGCCAGCAGCTTAGCGTCAGGGGGAAATTCACCCCTCCACTTT. Its translation is CASSLASGGNSPLHF.

The V call is TRBV2, the J call TRBJ2-5; D is perhaps TRBD1 or TRBD2 (5 bases each). The CDR3 length is 14 residues. The germline V gene encodes CDR1 SNHLY and CDR2 FYNNEI. V lost 4 bases and J 1 base, leaving 10 bases between the germline ends. CDR3 residues: CASSVWGPQETQYF. CDR3 sequence (DNA): TGTGCCAGCAGTGTATGGGGACCCCAAGAGACCCAGTACTTC.

The sample holds a few counts of this clonotype. The V call is TRBV20-1, the J call TRBJ2-7; D is undetermined. Trimming left V 0 bases short and J 2 bases short, with 14 bases between. Germline assignment: CDR1 DFQATT and CDR2 SNEGSKA (reference sequence). The CDR3 sequence is 15 residues long. The CDR3 coding sequence is TGCAGTGCTAGAGATCGGCCTGGGTACCCCTACGAGCAGTACTTC. The encoded protein is CSARDRPGYPYEQYF.

The J gene is TRBJ1-1, the V gene TRBV12-3 or TRBV12-4; D remains unclear. Trimming took 11 bases from V and 1 from J, leaving 11 bases between them. The CDR3 is 12 amino acids. The CDR3 coding sequence is TGTGCCGTAGAGGGCCGGAACACTGAAGCTTTCTTT. It yields the protein CAVEGRNTEAFF.

The chain uses TRBV28 and TRBJ2-5; D perhaps matches TRBD1 (5 bases). The V gene lost 2 bases and the J gene lost 6 bases, with 13 bases spanning the gap. The CDR3 contains 14 residues. Looked up from germline, CDR1 is MDHEN and CDR2 is SYDVKM. CDR3 protein: CASSLTAGKKTQYF. In nucleotides, the CDR3 is TGTGCCAGCAGTTTAACTGCAGGGAAAAAGACCCAGTACTTC.

This clonotype has just a few counts. This chain joins TRBV7-3 and TRBJ1-5; D uncertain. The V and J ends lost 2 bases and 3 bases respectively, with 5 bases between them. This CDR3 has 13 amino acids. Germline CDR1 is SGHTA and CDR2 is FQGTGA. CDR3 residues: CASSLSHNQPQHF. The CDR3 coding sequence is TGTGCCAGCAGCTTATCCCACAATCAGCCCCAGCATTTT.

In regard to this clonotype: The junction departs from germline at one end; a sequencing error may be responsible. The V gene is TRBV14, the J gene TRBJ1-2; D ambiguous. Germline V CDR1 and CDR2: SGHDN, FVKESK. The CDR3 runs to 12 residues. This chain's CDR3 is CASSQDNHGYTF. CDR3 nucleotides: TGTGCCAGCAGCCAAGATAACCATGGCTACACCTTC.

This clonotype was observed a handful of times. This sequence joins TRBV5-1 and TRBJ2-3, with TRBD2 matching over 10 bases. The CDR3 sequence is 17 residues long. J lost 2 bases, V lost 0 bases, and 6 bases had no gene match. CDR1 SGHRS and CDR2 YFSETQ come from the germline V gene. CDR3 nucleotides: TGCGCCAGCAGCTTGGCCCGCCTAGCGGGAGTCACAGATACGCAGTATTTT. This translates into CASSLARLAGVTDTQYF.

This clonotype was observed a handful of times. V usage is TRBV2 and J usage is TRBJ1-1; maybe TRBD1 (5 bases). V shed 7 bases and J shed 4 bases, with 13 bases lying between them. This CDR3 comprises 13 residues. The germline V gene encodes CDR1 SNHLY and CDR2 FYNNEI. CDR3 in amino acids: CASNLPGGTEAFF. The DNA for the CDR3 is TGTGCCAGCAACCTACCTGGGGGCACTGAAGCTTTCTTT.

The genes are TRBV2 and TRBJ1-1; D is perhaps TRBD1 (6 bases). The germline V gene has CDR1 SNHLY and CDR2 FYNNEI. V was pared by 6 bases and J by 7 bases, with 9 bases between. This CDR3 comprises 11 residues. CDR3 in amino acids: CASSADSEAFF. The CDR3 DNA reads TGTGCCAGCAGCGCGGACAGTGAAGCTTTCTTT.

This clonotype appeared a single time. CDR3 bases: TGTGCCAGCGGCCAGGGCTTCTACGAGCAGTACTTC. This sequence encodes CASGQGFYEQYF. The chain is built from TRBV12-3 or TRBV12-4 and TRBJ2-7; perhaps TRBD1 as D (5 bases). V was cut by 8 bases and J by 3 bases, with 11 bases left in between. The CDR3 is made up of 12 amino acids.

The V call is TRBV20-1, the J call TRBJ2-1, with D possibly being TRBD2 (5 bases). The V and J ends lost 7 bases and 5 bases respectively, with 9 bases between them. Per the germline V gene, CDR1 is DFQATT and CDR2 is SNEGSKA (reference sequence). The CDR3 consists of 11 residues. The CDR3 region is CSVARHNEQFF. CDR3 nucleotides: TGCAGTGTAGCGCGCCACAATGAGCAGTTCTTC.

The chain carries TRBV5-1 and TRBJ2-6; D remains ambiguous. The CDR3 covers 18 residues. Trimming removed 3 bases from V and 1 base from J, with 17 bases in between. Per germline, CDR1 SGHRS and CDR2 YFSETQ. For the CDR3, the DNA is TGCGCCAGCAGCTCCCTACGGGTCGCGGATTCTGGGGCCAACGTCCTGACTTTC. It yields the protein CASSSLRVADSGANVLTF.

This clonotype was observed a handful of times. The CDR3 DNA reads TGTGCCAGCAGCCAAGATTCGTTCGCGACCGGGGAGCTGTTTTTT. Amino acids: CASSQDSFATGELFF. This chain connects TRBV3-1 to TRBJ2-2, with D unresolved. V gave up 0 bases and J gave up 5 bases, with 10 bases separating them. From germline, CDR1 is LGHDT and CDR2 YNNKEL (reference sequence). The CDR3 contains 15 residues.

The chain couples TRBV11-2 to TRBJ1-1, with unresolved D. V was pared by 4 bases and J by 1 base, with 10 bases between. The CDR3 extends over 14 amino acids. CDR1 is SGHAT, CDR2 FQNNGV, per germline. This CDR3 reads CASSSLTENTEAFF. CDR3 nucleotides: TGTGCCAGCAGCTCCCTGACCGAGAACACTGAAGCTTTCTTT.

The table lists this clonotype with a few counts. It is likely a read error, because the conserved phenylalanine at the end of the CDR3 is missing. The DNA is left out, because the CDR3 cannot be placed on it with certainty; the CDR3 is given as TCRdb lists it. This chain links TRBV12-3 or TRBV12-4 with TRBJ1-1; the table's D call of TRBD1 was not tested on the DNA. Inclusive of both ends, the CDR3 amounts to 12 amino acids. The CDR3 here is CASSKGRDGIII.

This clonotype was seen a few times. The gene calls are TRBV12-3 or TRBV12-4 and TRBJ1-4; 7 bases are shared with TRBD1. The CDR3 runs to 15 residues. V dropped 5 bases and J dropped 8; count of bases not matched to a gene: 11. For the CDR3, the DNA is TGTGCCAGCAGTCGTCGACAGGGCATTGGAGAAAAACTGTTTTTT. It codes for CASSRRQGIGEKLFF.

V and J are TRBV30 and TRBJ2-1; possible D gene TRBD1, 5 bases. The germline gives CDR1 GTSNPN, CDR2 SVGIG (reference sequence). V lost 5 bases, J lost 8 bases, and 16 bases lay in between. The CDR3 extends over 13 amino acids. CDR3 amino acids: CAWGAKEIHEQFF. The CDR3 region has the DNA TGTGCCTGGGGGGCTAAAGAGATCCATGAGCAGTTCTTC.

The rearrangement links TRBV6-6 to TRBJ1-2, with D possibly TRBD1 on 5 matching bases. V lost 0 bases and J lost 6, with 14 bases in between. Germline V gene data show CDR1 as MNHNY and CDR2 as SVGAGI (reference sequence). The CDR3 loop spans 15 amino acids. The DNA for the CDR3 is TGTGCCAGCAGTTACTCGGGGGGGTCTAGTAATGGCTACACCTTC. Translation: CASSYSGGSSNGYTF.

The chain couples TRBV5-1 to TRBJ1-4, with unresolved D. CDR1 is SGHRS and CDR2 is YFSETQ in the germline V gene. The ends were cut back, 5 bases at V and 12 bases at J, with 20 bases in the middle. The CDR3 has 14 amino acids. CDR3 nucleotide sequence: TGCGCCAGCAGTCCCGGGCCAAGAGAATTGGAACTGTTTTTT. This codes for CASSPGPRELELFF.

This clonotype was counted ten times or more. The chain has TRBV7-9 and TRBJ2-1, with unresolved D. The CDR3 has 11 residues. Trimming pared 5 bases from V and 6 bases from J, leaving 5 bases between. Germline CDR1 reads SEHNR; CDR2 reads FQNEAQ (reference sequence). The CDR3 nucleotides read TGTGCCAGCAGCCCTATCAATGAGCAGTTCTTC. Encoded protein: CASSPINEQFF.